This is a list of T cell receptor beta chains from one sample in a study of metastatic and nonmetastatic thyroid tumors. With MiXCR, TCRdb reprocessed the PCR reads. The sample gives approximately 38,000 clones, around a third of which show up once; about 16% is in the top ten. Source material: tumor tissue. These TCRs come from a female donor with papillary thyroid cancer or a benign thyroid nodule (not recorded which). Some clones in this sample may be carry-over from other donors' samples. Each CDR3 is given with its conserved first and last residue. Each record gives: D gene, V gene, CDR3 length, clone size, J gene, CDR3 DNA, CDR3 protein. D genes are given only for firm matches. Size is stated for part of the rows, as once, few or many counts, or as a class when the clone is expanded.

d_gene: -; v_gene: TRBV7-3; len: 15; abundance: -; j_gene: TRBJ1-1; CDR3nt: TGTGCCAGCAGCTTATCTCCAGGGATAGGCACTGAAGCTTTCTTT; CDR3aa: CASSLSPGIGTEAFF
d_gene: TRBD2; v_gene: TRBV20-1; len: 15; abundance: -; j_gene: TRBJ2-1; CDR3nt: TGCAGTGCTAGGTTAGCGGGAGAAAGAGCCAATGAGCAGTTCTTC; CDR3aa: CSARLAGERANEQFF
d_gene: TRBD1; v_gene: TRBV6-5; len: 16; abundance: -; j_gene: TRBJ1-1; CDR3nt: TGTGCCAGCAGTTACTGTAGGGGACAGATGAACACTGAAGCTTTCTTT; CDR3aa: CASSYCRGQMNTEAFF
d_gene: TRBD1; v_gene: TRBV20-1; len: 13; abundance: -; j_gene: TRBJ1-1; CDR3nt: TGCAGTGCTACCGGACAGGGCGACACTGAAGCTTTCTTT; CDR3aa: CSATGQGDTEAFF
d_gene: -; v_gene: TRBV2; len: 13; abundance: few; j_gene: TRBJ2-1; CDR3nt: TGTGCCAGCAGTTTCCGACGGTTAAATGAGCAGTTCTTC; CDR3aa: CASSFRRLNEQFF
d_gene: -; v_gene: TRBV10-1; len: 15; abundance: -; j_gene: TRBJ2-1; CDR3nt: TGCGCCAGCAGTGAGCGGAGGGGGCGCAACAATGGGCAGTTCTTC; CDR3aa: CASSERRGRNNGQFF
d_gene: -; v_gene: TRBV20-1; len: 16; abundance: -; j_gene: TRBJ1-5; CDR3nt: TGCAGTGCCCCTGTCGGGGGGGCGATTGCCAATCAGCCCCAGCATTTT; CDR3aa: CSAPVGGAIANQPQHF
d_gene: TRBD1; v_gene: TRBV18; len: 15; abundance: -; j_gene: TRBJ2-2; CDR3nt: TGTGCCAGCTCACCTCAGGGGGCTGACACCGGGGAGCTGTTTTTT; CDR3aa: CASSPQGADTGELFF
d_gene: TRBD2; v_gene: TRBV20-1; len: 14; abundance: medium-sized; j_gene: TRBJ2-5; CDR3nt: TGCAGTGCTACGGGGGGAGTGGACCAAGAGACCCAGTACTTC; CDR3aa: CSATGGVDQETQYF
d_gene: -; v_gene: TRBV10-3; len: 17; abundance: few; j_gene: TRBJ2-6; CDR3nt: TGTGCCAGCAGTTCGGCCATTAGGAGGACTGGGGCCAACGTCCTGACTTTC; CDR3aa: CASSSAIRRTGANVLTF
d_gene: -; v_gene: TRBV18; len: 14; abundance: -; j_gene: TRBJ2-7; CDR3nt: TGTGCCAGCTCACCACTAAGCTCCACCTACGAGCAGTACTTC; CDR3aa: CASSPLSSTYEQYF
d_gene: -; v_gene: TRBV28; len: 14; abundance: few; j_gene: TRBJ1-1; CDR3nt: TGTGCCAGCAGTTTACGCCTGAAGATCACTGAAGCTTTCTTT; CDR3aa: CASSLRLKITEAFF
d_gene: TRBD2; v_gene: TRBV24-1; len: 20; abundance: -; j_gene: TRBJ2-2; CDR3nt: TGTGCCACCAGTGACCCTTCGGGACTAGCGGGGGGCCCGAACACCGGGGAGCTGTTTTTT; CDR3aa: CATSDPSGLAGGPNTGELFF
d_gene: -; v_gene: TRBV19; len: 13; abundance: -; j_gene: TRBJ2-2; CDR3nt: TGTGCCAGTAATCGGCAGGACACCGGGGAGCTGTTTTTT; CDR3aa: CASNRQDTGELFF
d_gene: -; v_gene: TRBV5-1; len: 14; abundance: few; j_gene: TRBJ1-2; CDR3nt: TGCGCCAGCAGCCCGCCCACAGGGCTCGGTGGCTACACCTTC; CDR3aa: CASSPPTGLGGYTF
d_gene: -; v_gene: TRBV18; len: 14; abundance: -; j_gene: TRBJ2-2; CDR3nt: TGTGCCAGCTCACCGGTACAGCTTTACGGGGAGCTGTTTTTT; CDR3aa: CASSPVQLYGELFF
d_gene: -; v_gene: TRBV28; len: 16; abundance: few; j_gene: TRBJ2-2; CDR3nt: TGTGCCAGCAGCCACGACCCACCCTCAGGGGCCGGGGAGCTGTTTTTT; CDR3aa: CASSHDPPSGAGELFF
d_gene: TRBD1; v_gene: TRBV7-2; len: 15; abundance: -; j_gene: TRBJ1-2; CDR3nt: TGTGCCAGCAGCGCCCGACAGGGAGGGGGCTATGGCTACACCTTC; CDR3aa: CASSARQGGGYGYTF
d_gene: TRBD1; v_gene: TRBV27; len: 15; abundance: few; j_gene: TRBJ1-3; CDR3nt: TGTGCCAGCCGTGAGGGGGCTGGCTCTGGAAACACCATATATTTT; CDR3aa: CASREGAGSGNTIYF
d_gene: -; v_gene: TRBV4-3; len: 14; abundance: -; j_gene: TRBJ2-2; CDR3nt: TGCGCCAGCACCATCGCGGGAAGTACCGGGGAGCTGTTTTTT; CDR3aa: CASTIAGSTGELFF
d_gene: TRBD1; v_gene: TRBV20-1; len: 15; abundance: -; j_gene: TRBJ1-5; CDR3nt: TGCAGTGCTAGAGCCTCCGGGACAGCAAATCAGCCCCAGCATTTT; CDR3aa: CSARASGTANQPQHF
d_gene: TRBD1; v_gene: TRBV11-2; len: 16; abundance: -; j_gene: TRBJ2-7; CDR3nt: TGTGCCAGCAGCTTAGTAGCAGGGGGCTCCTCCTACGAGCAGTACTTC; CDR3aa: CASSLVAGGSSYEQYF
d_gene: TRBD2; v_gene: TRBV2; len: 16; abundance: -; j_gene: TRBJ2-2; CDR3nt: TGTGCCAGCAGGACTAGCGGGCCTACCACCACCGGGGAGCTGTTTTTT; CDR3aa: CASRTSGPTTTGELFF
d_gene: -; v_gene: TRBV20-1; len: 14; abundance: -; j_gene: TRBJ2-7; CDR3nt: TGCAGTGCTACCGCCGGGACAATACGTTGGGAGCAGTACTTC; CDR3aa: CSATAGTIRWEQYF
d_gene: -; v_gene: TRBV5-1; len: 15; abundance: -; j_gene: TRBJ2-7; CDR3nt: TGCGCCAGCAGCCAACGGTGGCCGGGATTCTTGGAGCAGTACTTC; CDR3aa: CASSQRWPGFLEQYF
d_gene: TRBD1; v_gene: TRBV2; len: 16; abundance: -; j_gene: TRBJ2-1; CDR3nt: TGTGCCAGCAGTCAGTGGACAGGGGGAACATACAATGAGCAGTTCTTC; CDR3aa: CASSQWTGGTYNEQFF
d_gene: -; v_gene: TRBV20-1; len: 14; abundance: -; j_gene: TRBJ2-7; CDR3nt: TGCAGTGCTAGGTCGGGCCGCGGTTCTTACGAGCAGTACTTC; CDR3aa: CSARSGRGSYEQYF
d_gene: -; v_gene: TRBV5-8; len: 15; abundance: -; j_gene: TRBJ2-2; CDR3nt: TGTGCCAGCAGCTACGGGACAACGAACACCGGGGAGCTGTTTTTT; CDR3aa: CASSYGTTNTGELFF
d_gene: -; v_gene: TRBV2; len: 14; abundance: -; j_gene: TRBJ2-5; CDR3nt: TGTGCCAGCCCCCACCGGCTAGCAGAGGAGACCCAGTACTTC; CDR3aa: CASPHRLAEETQYF
d_gene: TRBD2; v_gene: TRBV6-1; len: 13; abundance: -; j_gene: TRBJ2-5; CDR3nt: TGTGCCAGCAGCATACTAGCGAGAGAGACCCAGTACTTC; CDR3aa: CASSILARETQYF
d_gene: -; v_gene: TRBV6-2/TRBV6-3; len: 15; abundance: -; j_gene: TRBJ2-1; CDR3nt: TGTGCCAGCAGTTACGACAGGGACTCGTACAATGAGCAGTTCTTC; CDR3aa: CASSYDRDSYNEQFF
d_gene: -; v_gene: TRBV20-1; len: 16; abundance: large; j_gene: TRBJ2-1; CDR3nt: TGCAGTGCTAGATCCGGTGGGGGGGGCGTATACAATGAGCAGTTCTTC; CDR3aa: CSARSGGGGVYNEQFF
d_gene: -; v_gene: TRBV10-3; len: 12; abundance: -; j_gene: TRBJ2-7; CDR3nt: TGTGCCATCAGTGACAGGGGTTACGAGCAGTACTTC; CDR3aa: CAISDRGYEQYF
d_gene: -; v_gene: TRBV30; len: 14; abundance: -; j_gene: TRBJ2-2; CDR3nt: TGTGCCTGGAGTTGGGGACATACGGACAGGGAGCTGTTTTTT; CDR3aa: CAWSWGHTDRELFF
d_gene: TRBD2; v_gene: TRBV28; len: 19; abundance: few; j_gene: TRBJ2-3; CDR3nt: TGTGCCAGCAGTTTATCACGAGGGTCTAGCGGGAGAGCACGGGATACGCAGTATTTT; CDR3aa: CASSLSRGSSGRARDTQYF
d_gene: -; v_gene: TRBV20-1; len: 13; abundance: -; j_gene: TRBJ1-6; CDR3nt: TGCAGTGCTAGAATATGGGGGGCTCCGTCCCTCCACTTT; CDR3aa: CSARIWGAPSLHF
d_gene: TRBD2; v_gene: TRBV7-2; len: 11; abundance: -; j_gene: TRBJ2-7; CDR3nt: TGTGCCAGCAGGGGCGGGAGTGAGCAGTACTTC; CDR3aa: CASRGGSEQYF
d_gene: TRBD2; v_gene: TRBV5-1; len: 16; abundance: few; j_gene: TRBJ2-2; CDR3nt: TGCGCCAGCAGCTTGGGAGCGGGGTCGAACACCGGGGAGCTGTTTTTT; CDR3aa: CASSLGAGSNTGELFF
d_gene: -; v_gene: TRBV11-1; len: 16; abundance: -; j_gene: TRBJ2-6; CDR3nt: TGTGCCAGCAGCTTAGTAGTCCACTCTGGGGCCAACGTCCTGACTTTC; CDR3aa: CASSLVVHSGANVLTF
d_gene: TRBD2; v_gene: TRBV6-4; len: 15; abundance: few; j_gene: TRBJ2-3; CDR3nt: TGTGCCAGCAGTGACTCGGGGGGGGGCACAGATACGCAGTATTTT; CDR3aa: CASSDSGGGTDTQYF
d_gene: -; v_gene: TRBV12-5; len: 13; abundance: few; j_gene: TRBJ1-2; CDR3nt: TGTGCTAGTGGTTTAAGTCAGGGGCCCGGCTACACCTTC; CDR3aa: CASGLSQGPGYTF
d_gene: -; v_gene: TRBV25-1; len: 12; abundance: -; j_gene: TRBJ1-2; CDR3nt: TGTGCCAGCAGCGTTCAGGTTGGGGGCTACACCTTC; CDR3aa: CASSVQVGGYTF
d_gene: -; v_gene: TRBV6-1; len: 14; abundance: few; j_gene: TRBJ1-2; CDR3nt: TGTGCCAGCAGCCCGGGGGGGAGTACGAGGGGCTACACCTTC; CDR3aa: CASSPGGSTRGYTF
d_gene: TRBD2; v_gene: TRBV28; len: 15; abundance: many; j_gene: TRBJ2-7; CDR3nt: TGTGCCAGCAGACTTCCTAGCGGGAGGGCCAACGAGCAGTACTTC; CDR3aa: CASRLPSGRANEQYF
d_gene: TRBD2; v_gene: TRBV6-4; len: 14; abundance: -; j_gene: TRBJ2-2; CDR3nt: TGTGCCAGCAGTGAAACTAGCGACACCGGGGAGCTGTTTTTT; CDR3aa: CASSETSDTGELFF
d_gene: TRBD1; v_gene: TRBV6-1; len: 14; abundance: few; j_gene: TRBJ1-1; CDR3nt: TGTGCCAGCAGCAAAACAGGGGTGAACACTGAAGCTTTCTTT; CDR3aa: CASSKTGVNTEAFF
d_gene: -; v_gene: TRBV9; len: 14; abundance: -; j_gene: TRBJ2-5; CDR3nt: TGTGCCAGCAGCGTAGCACAGGGTTGGGAGACCCAGTACTTC; CDR3aa: CASSVAQGWETQYF
d_gene: -; v_gene: TRBV18; len: 13; abundance: -; j_gene: TRBJ2-7; CDR3nt: TGTGCCAGCTCACCAACACAGTACTACGAGCAGTACTTC; CDR3aa: CASSPTQYYEQYF
d_gene: -; v_gene: TRBV6-1; len: 16; abundance: few; j_gene: TRBJ2-2; CDR3nt: TGTGCCAGCAATGGGATCCGGGACACCCGGACCGGGGAGCTGTTTTTT; CDR3aa: CASNGIRDTRTGELFF
d_gene: TRBD1; v_gene: TRBV6-1; len: 15; abundance: -; j_gene: TRBJ2-7; CDR3nt: TGTGCCAGCAGTGTTTCCGGGACAGGGATCTACGAGCAGTACTTC; CDR3aa: CASSVSGTGIYEQYF
d_gene: TRBD1; v_gene: TRBV4-1; len: 15; abundance: -; j_gene: TRBJ1-1; CDR3nt: TGCGCCGCGAGACAGGGGGCCCGATTTCGGACTGAAGCTTTCTTT; CDR3aa: CAARQGARFRTEAFF